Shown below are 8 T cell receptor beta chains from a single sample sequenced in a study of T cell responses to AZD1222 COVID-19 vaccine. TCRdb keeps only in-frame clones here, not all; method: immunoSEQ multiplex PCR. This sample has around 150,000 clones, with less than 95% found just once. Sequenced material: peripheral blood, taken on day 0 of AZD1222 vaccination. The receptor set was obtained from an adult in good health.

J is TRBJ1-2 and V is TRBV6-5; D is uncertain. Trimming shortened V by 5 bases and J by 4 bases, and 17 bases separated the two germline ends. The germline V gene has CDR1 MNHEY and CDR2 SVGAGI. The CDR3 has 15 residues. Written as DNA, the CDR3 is TGTGCCAGCAGTCCGGACGGAGGGCAGAGCTATGGCTACACCTTC. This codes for CASSPDGGQSYGYTF.

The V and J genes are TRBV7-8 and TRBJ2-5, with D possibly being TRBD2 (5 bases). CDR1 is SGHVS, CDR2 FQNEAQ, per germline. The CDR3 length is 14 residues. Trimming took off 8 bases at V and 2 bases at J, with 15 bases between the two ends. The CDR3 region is CASSFFTRQETQYF. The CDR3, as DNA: TGTGCCAGCTCCTTTTTTACTAGGCAAGAGACCCAGTACTTC.

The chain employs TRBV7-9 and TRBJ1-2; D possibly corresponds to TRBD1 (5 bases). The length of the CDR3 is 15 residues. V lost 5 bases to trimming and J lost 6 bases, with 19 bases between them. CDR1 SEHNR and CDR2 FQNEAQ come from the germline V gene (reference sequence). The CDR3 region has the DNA TGTGCCAGCAGCCCGGAGGGGCGGGAGAGGAATGGCTACACCTTC. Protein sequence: CASSPEGRERNGYTF.

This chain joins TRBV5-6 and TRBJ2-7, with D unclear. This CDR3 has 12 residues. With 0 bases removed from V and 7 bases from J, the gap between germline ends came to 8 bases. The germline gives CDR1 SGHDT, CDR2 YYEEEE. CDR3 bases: TGTGCCAGCAGCTTGGGCCCAGATGAGCAGTACGTC. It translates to CASSLGPDEQYV.

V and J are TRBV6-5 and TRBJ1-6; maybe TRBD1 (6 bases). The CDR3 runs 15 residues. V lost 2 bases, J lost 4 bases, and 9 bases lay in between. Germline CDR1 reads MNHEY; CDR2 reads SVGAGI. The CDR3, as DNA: TGTGCCAGCAGTTACATGACAGGTTATAATTCACCCCTCCACTTT. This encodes CASSYMTGYNSPLHF.

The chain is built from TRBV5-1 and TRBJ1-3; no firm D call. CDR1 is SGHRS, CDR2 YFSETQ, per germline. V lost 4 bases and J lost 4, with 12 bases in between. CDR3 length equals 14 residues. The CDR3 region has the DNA TGCGCCAGCAGCCTCGGCGGGGAAGGAAACACCATATATTTT. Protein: CASSLGGEGNTIYF.

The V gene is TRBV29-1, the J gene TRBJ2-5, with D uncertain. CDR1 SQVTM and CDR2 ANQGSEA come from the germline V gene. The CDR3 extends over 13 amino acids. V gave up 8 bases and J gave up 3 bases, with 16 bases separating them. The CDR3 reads CSWAPSSKETQYF. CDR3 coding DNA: TGCAGCTGGGCTCCCAGTTCCAAAGAGACCCAGTACTTC.

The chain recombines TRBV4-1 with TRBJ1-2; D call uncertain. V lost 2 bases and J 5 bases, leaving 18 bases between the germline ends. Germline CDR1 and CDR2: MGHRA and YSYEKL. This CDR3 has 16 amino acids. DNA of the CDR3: TGCGCCAGCAGCCAACCTTACGCTCCGATTTTATATGGCTACACCTTC. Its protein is CASSQPYAPILYGYTF.